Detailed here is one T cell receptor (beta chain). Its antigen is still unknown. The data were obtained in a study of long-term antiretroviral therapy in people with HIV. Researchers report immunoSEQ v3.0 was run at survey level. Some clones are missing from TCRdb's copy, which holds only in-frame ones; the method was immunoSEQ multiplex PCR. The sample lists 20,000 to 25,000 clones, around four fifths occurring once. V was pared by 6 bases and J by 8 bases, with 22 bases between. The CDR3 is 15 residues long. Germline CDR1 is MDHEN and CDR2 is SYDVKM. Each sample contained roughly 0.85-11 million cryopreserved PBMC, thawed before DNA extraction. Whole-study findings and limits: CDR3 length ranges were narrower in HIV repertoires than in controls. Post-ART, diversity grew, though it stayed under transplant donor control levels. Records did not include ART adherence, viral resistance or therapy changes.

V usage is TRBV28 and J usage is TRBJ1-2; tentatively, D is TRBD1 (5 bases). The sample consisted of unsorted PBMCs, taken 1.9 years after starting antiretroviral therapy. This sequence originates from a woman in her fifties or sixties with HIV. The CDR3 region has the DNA TGTGCCAGCAGCTCCCCGGGGCTTACTACGGGGGGCTACACCTTC. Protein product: CASSSPGLTTGGYTF.